One and the same sample provided the 32 T cell receptor beta chains below, sequenced in a study of identical twins. TCRdb used MiXCR to reprocess the 5' RACE reads, holding one entry per CDR3 protein. The table records approximately 350,000 distinct CDR3 sequences, approximately 13% of them present only once. These data also formed part of another study, on yellow fever vaccine responses in identical twins.

Source material: CD8+ T cells sorted from blood. The receptors shown here come from a woman between 18 and 29 years old in good health.

The table lists this clonotype with a few counts. The V gene is TRBV20-1, the J gene TRBJ2-1; no reliable D call. With 3 bases removed from V and 7 bases from J, the gap between germline ends came to 10 bases. CDR3 length equals 12 residues. Germline CDR1 is DFQATT and CDR2 is SNEGSKA (reference sequence). CDR3 in amino acids: CSARSDLNEQFF. CDR3 nucleotides: TGCAGTGCTAGGTCAGATTTGAATGAGCAGTTCTTC.

This clonotype appeared a few times. The chain combines TRBV7-6 with TRBJ2-7; 10 bases align to TRBD2. The CDR3 extends over 15 amino acids. Germline CDR1 SGHVS, CDR2 FNYEAQ. The V and J ends lost 1 base and 5 bases, in that order; junction bases with no gene match: 5. The CDR3 here is CASSLEREGRDEQYF. The CDR3 DNA reads as TGTGCCAGCAGCTTAGAGCGGGAGGGCCGGGACGAGCAGTACTTC.

This clonotype was observed a few times. This chain uses TRBV20-1 with TRBJ2-3; TRBD2 might be the D (7 bases). Trimming pared 6 bases from V and 6 bases from J, leaving 19 bases between. Germline-derived CDR1 and CDR2 are DFQATT and SNEGSKA (reference sequence). The CDR3 consists of 14 residues. For the CDR3, the DNA is TGCAGTGCCCCCCTTGTGGGGGGGCTCGATACGCAGTATTTT. Translating it yields CSAPLVGGLDTQYF.

A few counts support this clonotype. The J gene is TRBJ2-1, the V gene TRBV20-1; 11 nucleotides align to TRBD2. This CDR3 has 16 residues. Germline-derived CDR1 and CDR2 are DFQATT and SNEGSKA (reference sequence). Losses at the gene ends were 5 bases for V and 7 bases for J; bases not matched to a gene: 13. The chain's CDR3 is CSAPLLSGRAVNEQFF. The DNA for the CDR3 is TGCAGTGCTCCACTCCTTAGCGGGAGGGCCGTTAATGAGCAGTTCTTC.

This clonotype was counted between two and nine times. This chain uses TRBV19 with TRBJ2-7; tentatively, D is TRBD1 or TRBD2 (5 bases each). CDR1 and CDR2 (germline): LNHDA, SQIVND (reference sequence). The CDR3 extends over 17 amino acids. Trimming cost V 1 base and J 3 bases, with 19 bases left between them. CDR3 sequence (DNA): TGTGCCAGTAGTATAGGGCGATCGGGTCAGGGAGACTACGAGCAGTACTTC. It yields the protein CASSIGRSGQGDYEQYF.

This clonotype was observed at least ten times. The chain couples TRBV29-1 to TRBJ2-7; no firm D call. Germline CDR1 and CDR2: SQVTM and ANQGSEA. The CDR3 is 14 residues long. Trimming took off 6 bases at V and 0 bases at J, with 15 bases between the two ends. This chain's CDR3 is CSVVTPGGSYEQYF. DNA for the CDR3: TGCAGCGTCGTGACCCCGGGCGGCTCCTACGAGCAGTACTTC.

This clonotype was detected only a few times. This chain joins TRBV7-9 and TRBJ2-7, with D possibly called TRBD1 or TRBD2 (5 bases each). Germline CDR1 is SEHNR and CDR2 is FQNEAQ (reference sequence). The CDR3 runs to 14 residues. Trimming removed 6 bases from V and 5 bases from J, with 17 bases in between. The CDR3 sequence: CASSRTLLGDEQYF. CDR3 nucleotides: TGTGCCAGCAGTAGGACACTCCTGGGAGACGAGCAGTACTTC.

The chain couples TRBV20-1 to TRBJ1-4, with 8 bases matching TRBD1. The CDR3 covers 14 residues. Germline assignment: CDR1 DFQATT and CDR2 SNEGSKA (reference sequence). Trimming took 0 bases from V and 7 from J; bases not matched to a gene: 4. The CDR3 loop is CSARDSRGPEKLFF. The CDR3 bases are TGCAGTGCTAGAGATTCCAGGGGGCCTGAAAAACTGTTTTTT.

The sample holds one count of this clonotype. This sequence joins TRBV2 and TRBJ2-7; the D is unclear. Between the trimmed V and J ends, which lost 4 bases and 4 bases, there was a span of 8 bases. CDR1 and CDR2 (germline): SNHLY, FYNNEI. The CDR3 runs to 12 residues. This chain's CDR3 is CASSANTYEQYV. The CDR3 DNA reads TGTGCCAGCAGTGCTAACACGTACGAGCAGTACGTC.

This chain uses TRBV4-1 with TRBJ2-5, with D tentatively TRBD1 or TRBD2 (6 bases each). Germline CDR1 reads MGHRA; CDR2 reads YSYEKL. The CDR3 is made up of 15 amino acids. Trimming pared 1 base from V and 3 bases from J, leaving 12 bases between. CDR3 sequence: CASSQGSGAEETQYF. The CDR3 coding sequence is TGCGCCAGCAGCCAAGGTTCGGGGGCGGAAGAGACCCAGTACTTC.

V and J are TRBV27 and TRBJ2-7; 10 bases fit TRBD1. Trimming cost V 8 bases and J 5 bases; bases outside gene matches: 9. The CDR3 loop spans 14 amino acids. CDR1 is MNHEY, CDR2 SMNVEV, per germline (reference sequence). Here the CDR3 reads CASALGQGTDEQYF. The CDR3 DNA reads as TGTGCCAGCGCCCTGGGACAGGGGACTGACGAGCAGTACTTC.

Concerning this clonotype: The junction does not match germline at one end; this may be a read error. The chain is built from TRBV7-9 and TRBJ2-4; 14 bases fit TRBD2. This CDR3 has 17 amino acids. CDR1 is SEHNR, CDR2 FQNEAQ, per germline (reference sequence). The CDR3 reads CASSGPGLAGASDIQNF. Written as DNA, the CDR3 is TGTGCCAGCAGCGGACCGGGACTAGCGGGAGCATCGGACATTCAGAACTTC. The variable domain in full, completed from reference TRBV7-9 and TRBJ2-4, reads DTGVSQNPRHKITKRGQNVTFRCDPISEHNRLYWYRQTLGQGPEFLTYFQNEAQLEKSRLLSDRFSAERPKGSFSTLEIQRTEQGDSAMYLCASSGPGLAGASDIQNFGAGTRLSVL.

V and J are TRBV12-3 or TRBV12-4 and TRBJ1-3; 8 bases are shared with TRBD1. This CDR3 region has 14 residues. After removal of 7 bases from V and 4 bases from J, the junction contained 6 bases not matched to a gene. CDR3 amino acids: CASTKDRVGNTIYF. The CDR3 DNA reads TGTGCCAGCACTAAGGACAGGGTCGGAAACACCATATATTTT.

The rearrangement joins TRBV2 to TRBJ2-7; D unresolved. Trimming pared 8 bases from V and 2 bases from J, leaving 10 bases between. Germline V gene data show CDR1 as SNHLY and CDR2 as FYNNEI. This CDR3 contains 12 residues. CDR3 amino acids: CASRSETYEQYF. The CDR3 DNA reads as TGTGCCAGCCGGTCAGAGACCTACGAGCAGTACTTC. Full variable domain (remainder filled in from reference TRBV2 and TRBJ2-7): EPEVTQTPSHQVTQMGQEVILRCVPISNHLYFYWYRQILGQKVEFLVSFYNNEISEKSEIFDDQFSVERPDGSNFTLKIRSTKLEDSAMYFCASRSETYEQYFGPGTRLTVT.

The rearrangement links TRBV28 to TRBJ2-7, with TRBD1 matching over 9 bases. Germline V gives CDR1 MDHEN, CDR2 SYDVKM. With V trimmed by 6 bases and J by 6 bases, 12 bases remained unmatched. The CDR3 has 15 amino acids. CDR3 in DNA: TGTGCCAGCAGCCCCTCAGGGACAGGGAATTTCGAGCAGTACTTC. Protein: CASSPSGTGNFEQYF. Using reference TRBV28 and TRBJ2-7 for the parts outside the CDR3, the full variable domain is DVKVTQSSRYLVKRTGEKVFLECVQDMDHENMFWYRQDPGLGLRLIYFSYDVKMKEKGDIPEGYSVSREKKERFSLILESASTNQTSMYLCASSPSGTGNFEQYFGPGTRLTVT.

In DNA form, the CDR3 reads TGTGCCAAATCCGGGACAGGGATTCTCGGGGAGCTGTTTTTT. Its translation is CAKSGTGILGELFF. The rearrangement links TRBV2 to TRBJ2-2, with TRBD1 matching over 9 bases. After removal of 10 bases from V and 7 bases from J, the junction contained 10 bases not matched to a gene. The CDR3 is made up of 14 amino acids. Looked up from germline, CDR1 is SNHLY and CDR2 is FYNNEI.

This clonotype was counted only a few times. This chain connects TRBV10-3 to TRBJ2-3; maybe TRBD2 (5 bases). CDR1 ENHRY and CDR2 SYGVKD come from the germline V gene. The CDR3 is made up of 13 amino acids. V lost 7 bases and J 1 base, leaving 9 bases between the germline ends. CDR3 protein: CAIMGAGTDTQYF. In DNA form, the CDR3 reads TGTGCCATCATGGGAGCTGGCACAGATACGCAGTATTTT.

This chain uses TRBV12-3 or TRBV12-4 with TRBJ2-3; TRBD2 matches 8 bases. V shed 7 bases and J 4 bases; nucleotides not matched to a gene: 13. CDR3 length: 16 amino acids. The DNA for the CDR3 is TGTGCCAGCAATTGGGCTGGTAGCGGGAACCCAGATACGCAGTATTTT. It translates to CASNWAGSGNPDTQYF.

The genes are TRBV12-3 or TRBV12-4 and TRBJ1-1, with D possibly TRBD1 on 5 matching bases. The V end lost 5 bases, the J end lost 3 bases, and 19 bases lay between the germline ends. The CDR3 extends over 16 amino acids. The CDR3 sequence: CASSLTIRGRDTEAFF. The CDR3 DNA is TGTGCCAGCAGTCTCACAATCCGGGGCAGGGACACTGAAGCTTTCTTT.

This clonotype was counted at least ten times. This sequence joins TRBV29-1 and TRBJ2-3; the D gene is possibly TRBD2 (5 bases). The CDR3 length is 13 residues. Germline CDR1 and CDR2: SQVTM and ANQGSEA. V lost 7 bases to trimming and J lost 4 bases, with 15 bases between them. CDR3 sequence reads: CSAHPLAADTQYF. The CDR3 nucleotides read TGCAGCGCCCACCCCCTAGCCGCAGATACGCAGTATTTT.

This clonotype has just a few counts. The CDR3: CATGVGGPYEQYF. The CDR3 coding sequence is TGTGCCACCGGGGTGGGGGGACCCTACGAGCAGTACTTC. The chain employs TRBV27 and TRBJ2-7; the D gene is possibly TRBD2 (6 bases). V was shortened by 10 bases and J by 2 bases, with 15 bases between the two germline ends. From germline, CDR1 is MNHEY and CDR2 SMNVEV (reference sequence). The CDR3 totals 13 residues.

This clonotype occurred many times. The rearrangement joins TRBV20-1 to TRBJ2-4; TRBD1 matches 7 bases. The ends lost 6 bases at V and 5 bases at J; junction bases unmatched: 16. Germline V gene lookup returns CDR1 DFQATT and CDR2 SNEGSKA (reference sequence). The CDR3 totals 16 residues. The CDR3 is CSAPTLGGRWENIQYF. The CDR3, as DNA: TGCAGTGCCCCCACTCTAGGGGGCCGGTGGGAAAACATTCAGTACTTC.

This clonotype has just a few counts. The V gene is TRBV18, the J gene TRBJ2-7, with TRBD2 matching over 7 bases. Germline CDR1 is KGHSH and CDR2 is LQKENI. The CDR3 consists of 16 residues. V gave up 3 bases and J gave up 2 bases; unmatched junction bases: 10. CDR3 loop: CASSPRTRQYPYEQYV. The CDR3 DNA reads TGTGCCAGCTCACCCAGGACTAGACAGTACCCCTACGAGCAGTACGTC.

The rearrangement uses TRBV11-2 and TRBJ1-3; no clear D gene. The CDR3 length is 16 residues. CDR1 is SGHAT, CDR2 FQNNGV, per germline. Between the trimmed V and J ends, which lost 2 bases and 0 bases, there was a span of 11 bases. The CDR3 reads CASSLWEAASGNTIYF. The CDR3 nucleotides are TGTGCCAGCAGCTTATGGGAAGCAGCCTCTGGAAACACCATATATTTT. Based on the CDR3 plus reference TRBV11-2 and TRBJ1-3, the full variable domain is EAGVAQSPRYKIIEKRQSVAFWCNPISGHATLYWYQQILGQGPKLLIQFQNNGVVDDSQLPKDRFSAERLKGVDSTLKIQPAKLEDSAVYLCASSLWEAASGNTIYFGEGSWLTVV.

This chain uses TRBV6-1 with TRBJ2-3; no clear D gene. Germline loops: CDR1 MNHNS, CDR2 SASEGT. V dropped 1 base and J dropped 5 bases, with 13 bases sitting between them. This CDR3 region has 15 residues. The CDR3 loop reads CASSEEGSALDTQYF. CDR3 sequence (DNA): TGTGCCAGCAGTGAAGAAGGATCCGCGTTAGATACGCAGTATTTT.

This clonotype was found a few times. The V call is TRBV15, the J call TRBJ2-5; D perhaps matches TRBD2 (7 bases). The germline V gene has CDR1 LNHNV and CDR2 YYDKDF (reference sequence). V was shortened by 8 bases and J by 7 bases, with 23 bases between the two germline ends. The CDR3 consists of 15 residues. The DNA of the CDR3 is TGTGCCACCCTCTCGTCTTCCGGGGGGCCGAGGACCCAGTACTTC. Translation: CATLSSSGGPRTQYF.

This clonotype was recorded many times. The chain uses TRBV12-3 or TRBV12-4 and TRBJ2-1; D remains unclear. Trimming shortened V by 3 bases and J by 8 bases, and 8 bases separated the two germline ends. The CDR3 spans 12 residues. CDR3 sequence: CASSLGIYEQFF. The DNA of the CDR3 is TGTGCCAGCAGTTTGGGCATTTATGAGCAGTTCTTC.

In its sample, this clonotype was seen a few times. The chain employs TRBV12-3 or TRBV12-4 and TRBJ1-5; no clear D. The CDR3 has 15 residues. Trimming cost V 7 bases and J 1 base, with 14 bases left between them. The CDR3 DNA follows: TGTGCCAGCAATCATTACAGCGGAAGCAATCAGCCCCAGCATTTT. It is translated as CASNHYSGSNQPQHF.

A few counts support this clonotype. V and J are TRBV2 and TRBJ2-7; the D is unclear. CDR3 length: 13 amino acids. The V end was cut by 2 bases, the J end by 3 bases, with 8 bases between. Germline CDR1 is SNHLY and CDR2 is FYNNEI. The CDR3 protein is CASSESGFYEQYF. As DNA, the CDR3 is TGTGCCAGCAGTGAATCCGGCTTCTACGAGCAGTACTTC.

This chain joins TRBV6-1 and TRBJ2-1, with 10 bases fitting TRBD2. Germline V lookup: CDR1 MNHNS, CDR2 SASEGT. V shed 2 bases and J 8 bases; nucleotides not matched to a gene: 3. The length of the CDR3 is 14 residues. For the CDR3, the DNA is TGTGCCAGCAGTGAATCTAGCGGGGGCCATGAGCAGTTCTTC. Translating it yields CASSESSGGHEQFF.

This clonotype was observed many times. The chain joins TRBV4-2 to TRBJ2-3; D not certain. In germline, CDR1 is LGHNA, CDR2 YNFKEQ. CDR3 length: 13 residues. Trimming left V 1 base short and J 0 bases short, with 2 bases between. The CDR3 loop reads CASSQASTDTQYF. The CDR3 DNA follows: TGTGCCAGCAGCCAAGCCAGCACAGATACGCAGTATTTT.

The chain links TRBV6-4 to TRBJ2-1, with a tentative D call TRBD1 (5 bases). Germline V CDR1 and CDR2: MRHNA, SNTAGT. V was clipped by 0 bases and J by 3 bases, with 6 bases between them. The CDR3 extends over 14 amino acids. The CDR3 bases are TGTGCCAGCAGTGACTCGACAGACTACAATGAGCAGTTCTTC. Its protein product is CASSDSTDYNEQFF.